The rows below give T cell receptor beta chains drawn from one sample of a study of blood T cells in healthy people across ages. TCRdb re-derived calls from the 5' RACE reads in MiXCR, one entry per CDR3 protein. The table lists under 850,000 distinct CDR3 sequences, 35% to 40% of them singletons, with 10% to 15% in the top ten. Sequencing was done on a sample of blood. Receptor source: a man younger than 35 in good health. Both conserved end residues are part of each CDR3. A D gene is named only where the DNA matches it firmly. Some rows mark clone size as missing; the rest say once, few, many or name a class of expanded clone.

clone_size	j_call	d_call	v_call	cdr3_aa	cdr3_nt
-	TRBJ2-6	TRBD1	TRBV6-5	CATADRGLSGANVLTF	TGTGCCACAGCGGACAGGGGGCTCTCTGGGGCCAACGTCCTGACTTTC
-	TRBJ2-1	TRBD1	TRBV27	CASSSRQGVQQETQFF	TGTGCCAGCAGTTCCAGACAGGGCGTACAGCAAGAGACCCAGTTCTTC
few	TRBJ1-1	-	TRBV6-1	CASSEARGNTEAFF	TGTGCCAGCAGTGAAGCGAGGGGTAACACTGAAGCTTTCTTT
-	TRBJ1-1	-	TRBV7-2	CASSLDTYTEAFF	TGTGCCAGCAGTTTGGACACTTACACTGAAGCTTTCTTT
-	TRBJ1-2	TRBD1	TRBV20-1	CSARVGQLYGYTF	TGCAGTGCTAGAGTGGGACAGCTCTATGGCTACACCTTC
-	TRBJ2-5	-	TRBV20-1	CSASGSSLETQYF	TGCAGTGCTAGCGGGTCTAGCCTGGAGACCCAGTACTTC
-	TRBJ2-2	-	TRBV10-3	CAIRISDASDTGELFF	TGTGCCATCAGGATATCGGATGCCTCTGACACCGGGGAGCTGTTTTTT
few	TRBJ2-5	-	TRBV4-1	CASSQEGGLQTQYF	TGCGCCAGCAGCCAAGAGGGGGGTCTGCAGACCCAGTACTTC
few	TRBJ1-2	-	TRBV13	CASSSQRGNYGYTF	TGTGCCAGCAGCTCACAGCGGGGGAACTATGGCTACACCTTC
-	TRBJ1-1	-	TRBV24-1	CVPEIRPGFVMRAEAFF	TGTGTCCCGGAAATAAGACCTGGATTTGTCATGAGAGCTGAAGCTTTCTTT
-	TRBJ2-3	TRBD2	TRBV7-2	CASSLATSGTFTDTQYF	TGTGCCAGCAGCTTAGCGACTAGCGGGACTTTCACAGATACGCAGTATTTT
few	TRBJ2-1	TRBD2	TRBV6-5	CASSYGGWGLAGEQFF	TGTGCCAGCAGTTACGGAGGCTGGGGTCTAGCGGGGGAGCAGTTCTTC
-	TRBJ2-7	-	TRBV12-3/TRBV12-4	CASSFGLSSDEQYF	TGTGCCAGCAGTTTCGGATTGAGCTCAGACGAGCAGTACTTC